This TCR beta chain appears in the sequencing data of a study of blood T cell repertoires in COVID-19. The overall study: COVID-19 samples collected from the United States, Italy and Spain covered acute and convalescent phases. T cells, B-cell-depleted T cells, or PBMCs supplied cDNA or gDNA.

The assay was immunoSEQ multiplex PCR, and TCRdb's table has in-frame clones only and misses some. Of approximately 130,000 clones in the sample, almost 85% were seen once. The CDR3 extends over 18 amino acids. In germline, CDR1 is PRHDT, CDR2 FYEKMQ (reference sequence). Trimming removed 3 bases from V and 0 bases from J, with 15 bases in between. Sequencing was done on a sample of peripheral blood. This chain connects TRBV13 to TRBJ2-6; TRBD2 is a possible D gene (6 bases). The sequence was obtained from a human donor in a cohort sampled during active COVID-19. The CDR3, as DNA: TGTGCCAGCAGCTTTAGGTCGGGACTGAGCTCTGGGGCCAACGTCCTGACTTTC. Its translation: CASSFRSGLSSGANVLTF.